This entry lists 4 T cell receptor beta chains sequenced from one sample in a study of blood T cell repertoires in COVID-19. Produced via immunoSEQ multiplex PCR; TCRdb's table is partial and in-frame only. The table lists about 260,000 clones, less than 90% of them singletons. The sample was PBMCs or T cells enriched from blood (not recorded which). The receptors stem from a woman between 50 and 59 years old who had recovered from COVID-19.

The chain employs TRBV7-2 and TRBJ1-5; D may be TRBD1 (6 bases). Germline V CDR1 and CDR2: SGHTA, FQGNSA. This CDR3 is built from 16 residues. V lost 4 bases and J lost 2, with 15 bases in between. This chain's CDR3 is CASSSTTGKGNQPQHF. The CDR3 coding sequence is TGTGCCAGCAGCTCTACCACAGGGAAGGGCAATCAGCCCCAGCATTTT.

The rearrangement joins TRBV6-5 to TRBJ2-2; the match to TRBD1 covers 8 bases. This CDR3 is built from 15 residues. From germline, CDR1 is MNHEY and CDR2 SVGAGI. Unmatched junction bases numbered 9, after V lost 5 bases and J lost 7 bases. CDR3 in DNA: TGTGCCAGCAGTCCTAGGGACAGGCTCTTCGGGGAGCTGTTTTTT. Translation gives CASSPRDRLFGELFF.

This chain connects TRBV11-1 to TRBJ1-2; TRBD1 matches 9 bases. The CDR3 is 14 amino acids. The germline CDR1 and CDR2 sequences are SGHAT and FQDESV (reference sequence). V gave up 5 bases and J gave up 4 bases; unmatched junction bases: 5. The CDR3 reads CASSHRGLGYGYTF. CDR3 DNA: TGTGCCAGCAGCCACAGGGGGCTAGGCTATGGCTACACCTTC.

V gene TRBV7-2 combines with J gene TRBJ1-5, with 10 bases matching TRBD1. CDR1 is SGHTA, CDR2 FQGNSA, per germline. With V trimmed by 1 base and J by 0 bases, 3 bases remained unmatched. CDR3 length: 17 residues. Written as DNA, the CDR3 is TGTGCCAGCAGCTTAGGGACAGGGGGTCTTAGCAATCAGCCCCAGCATTTT. Protein: CASSLGTGGLSNQPQHF. The variable domain in full, with the rest retrieved from reference TRBV7-2 and TRBJ1-5, is GAGVSQSPSNKVTEKGKDVELRCDPISGHTALYWYRQSLGQGLEFLIYFQGNSAPDKSGLPSDRFSAERTGGSVSTLTIQRTQQEDSAVYLCASSLGTGGLSNQPQHFGDGTRLSIL.